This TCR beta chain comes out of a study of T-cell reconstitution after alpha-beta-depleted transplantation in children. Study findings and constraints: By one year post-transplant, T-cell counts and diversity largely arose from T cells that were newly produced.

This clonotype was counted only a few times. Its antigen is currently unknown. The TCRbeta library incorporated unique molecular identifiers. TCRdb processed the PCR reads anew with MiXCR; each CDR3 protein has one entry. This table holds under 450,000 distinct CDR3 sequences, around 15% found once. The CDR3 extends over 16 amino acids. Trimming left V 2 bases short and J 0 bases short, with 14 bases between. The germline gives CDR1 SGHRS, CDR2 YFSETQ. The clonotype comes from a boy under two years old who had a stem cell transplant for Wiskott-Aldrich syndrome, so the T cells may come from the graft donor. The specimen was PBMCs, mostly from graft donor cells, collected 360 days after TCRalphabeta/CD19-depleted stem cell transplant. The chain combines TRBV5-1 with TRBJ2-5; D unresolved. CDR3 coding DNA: TGCGCCAGCAGCTTCCGGAAGACCCAGTACCAAGAGACCCAGTACTTC. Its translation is CASSFRKTQYQETQYF.